A selection of T cell receptor beta chains follows, all from one sample in a study of cytomegalovirus exposure and HLA in healthy donors. Method: immunoSEQ multiplex PCR; TCRdb's copy keeps in-frame clones and lacks some. The sample holds 150,000 to 200,000 clones; more than 70% are singletons and the top ten take about 9.4%. Material for sequencing was PBMCs. Receptor source: a man aged 25 to 45 in good health and CMV-seropositive. The CDR3 runs from the conserved cysteine through the conserved F or W. The D gene is left open where the match is weak. Only some rows state a clone size, as once, few, many or a class for expanded clones.

clone size: .
V gene: TRBV5-4
D gene: .
J gene: TRBJ1-4
CDR3 protein: CASSLQGRSNEKLFF
CDR3 DNA: TGTGCCAGCAGCTTGCAGGGAAGGTCTAATGAAAAACTGTTTTTT

clone size: .
V gene: TRBV25-1
D gene: .
J gene: TRBJ2-3
CDR3 protein: CASSVRGGTDTQYF
CDR3 DNA: TGTGCCAGCAGCGTCAGGGGCGGTACAGATACGCAGTATTTT

clone size: .
V gene: TRBV9
D gene: TRBD2
J gene: TRBJ2-2
CDR3 protein: CASSETSGYTGELFF
CDR3 DNA: TGTGCCAGCAGCGAGACTAGCGGGTACACCGGGGAGCTGTTTTTT

clone size: .
V gene: TRBV6-1
D gene: .
J gene: TRBJ2-1
CDR3 protein: CASSEFRGDNEQFF
CDR3 DNA: TGTGCCAGCAGTGAATTCCGAGGTGACAATGAGCAGTTCTTC

clone size: .
V gene: TRBV7-9
D gene: .
J gene: TRBJ2-5
CDR3 protein: CASSPGGTAEETQYF
CDR3 DNA: TGTGCCAGCAGCCCAGGAGGGACAGCAGAAGAGACCCAGTACTTC

clone size: once
V gene: TRBV29-1
D gene: .
J gene: TRBJ2-2
CDR3 protein: CSVEEERPFNTGELFF
CDR3 DNA: TGCAGCGTTGAAGAAGAGCGACCATTCAACACCGGGGAGCTGTTTTTT

clone size: .
V gene: TRBV28
D gene: TRBD1
J gene: TRBJ2-7
CDR3 protein: CASSSGQTPYEQYF
CDR3 DNA: TGTGCCAGCAGTTCGGGACAGACCCCCTACGAGCAGTACTTC

clone size: .
V gene: TRBV18
D gene: TRBD1
J gene: TRBJ1-5
CDR3 protein: CASSPNLGQGAGQPQHF
CDR3 DNA: TGTGCCAGCTCACCCAACCTGGGACAGGGGGCGGGTCAGCCCCAGCATTTT

clone size: .
V gene: TRBV27
D gene: TRBD2
J gene: TRBJ2-3
CDR3 protein: CASSLWGGRVTDTQYF
CDR3 DNA: TGTGCCAGCAGTTTATGGGGCGGGAGGGTCACAGATACGCAGTATTTT

clone size: .
V gene: TRBV30
D gene: .
J gene: TRBJ1-2
CDR3 protein: CAWSPPTGDF
CDR3 DNA: TGTGCCTGGAGTCCGCCGACAGGCGACTTC

clone size: once
V gene: TRBV30
D gene: TRBD2
J gene: TRBJ2-7
CDR3 protein: CAWSTGGEQYF
CDR3 DNA: TGTGCCTGGAGTACCGGGGGGGAGCAGTACTTC

clone size: .
V gene: TRBV2
D gene: .
J gene: TRBJ2-1
CDR3 protein: CASMAQGLYNEQFF
CDR3 DNA: TGTGCCAGCATGGCGCAGGGGCTCTACAATGAGCAGTTCTTC

clone size: few
V gene: TRBV7-3
D gene: .
J gene: TRBJ2-1
CDR3 protein: CASSFTGSSYNEQFF
CDR3 DNA: TGTGCCAGCAGCTTCACAGGGAGCTCCTACAATGAGCAGTTCTTC

clone size: .
V gene: TRBV18
D gene: TRBD1
J gene: TRBJ2-3
CDR3 protein: CASSRPTGGTDTQYF
CDR3 DNA: TGTGCCAGCTCACGCCCTACAGGGGGCACAGATACGCAGTATTTT

clone size: .
V gene: TRBV28
D gene: TRBD1
J gene: TRBJ2-7
CDR3 protein: CASFSSGTGSVRQYF
CDR3 DNA: TGTGCCAGCTTCTCATCCGGGACAGGGAGTGTTAGGCAGTACTTC

clone size: few
V gene: TRBV18
D gene: .
J gene: TRBJ2-3
CDR3 protein: CASSLSGQGPDTQYF
CDR3 DNA: TGTGCCAGCTCACTTTCTGGTCAGGGGCCGGATACGCAGTATTTT

clone size: few
V gene: TRBV7-9
D gene: .
J gene: TRBJ2-4
CDR3 protein: CASSAPIRNIQYF
CDR3 DNA: TGTGCCAGCAGCGCCCCAATCCGGAACATTCAGTACTTC

clone size: .
V gene: TRBV6-1
D gene: .
J gene: TRBJ2-3
CDR3 protein: CASSQNTDTQYF
CDR3 DNA: TGTGCCAGCAGCCAAAATACAGATACGCAGTATTTT

clone size: .
V gene: TRBV6-4
D gene: TRBD2
J gene: TRBJ2-1
CDR3 protein: CASSDSTSGGKYNEQFF
CDR3 DNA: TGTGCCAGCAGTGACTCTACTAGCGGGGGGAAATACAATGAGCAGTTCTTC

clone size: .
V gene: TRBV28
D gene: .
J gene: TRBJ1-3
CDR3 protein: CASRTGSGNTIYF
CDR3 DNA: TGTGCCAGCAGGACGGGGTCTGGAAACACCATATATTTT

clone size: .
V gene: TRBV5-1
D gene: TRBD1
J gene: TRBJ2-3
CDR3 protein: CASSLGSTGKGDTQYF
CDR3 DNA: TGCGCCAGCAGCTTGGGATCGACAGGGAAGGGGGATACGCAGTATTTT

clone size: once
V gene: TRBV5-4
D gene: TRBD2
J gene: TRBJ2-4
CDR3 protein: CASSRRGGEENIQYF
CDR3 DNA: TGTGCCAGCAGCCGGCGTGGGGGGGAGGAAAACATTCAGTACTTC

clone size: .
V gene: TRBV9
D gene: .
J gene: TRBJ1-2
CDR3 protein: CASSVAHRVDGYTF
CDR3 DNA: TGTGCCAGCAGCGTAGCCCACAGGGTAGACGGCTACACCTTC

clone size: .
V gene: TRBV7-2
D gene: .
J gene: TRBJ1-4
CDR3 protein: CASSPPGSGELFF
CDR3 DNA: TGTGCCAGCAGCCCCCCCGGGAGCGGGGAACTGTTTTTT

clone size: .
V gene: TRBV15
D gene: .
J gene: TRBJ1-5
CDR3 protein: CATSRGRDKQPQHF
CDR3 DNA: TGTGCCACCAGCAGGGGGAGGGATAAACAGCCCCAGCATTTT

clone size: few
V gene: TRBV7-9
D gene: TRBD2
J gene: TRBJ2-1
CDR3 protein: CASSPPRGLAGADDNEQFF
CDR3 DNA: TGTGCCAGCAGCCCTCCCAGGGGACTAGCGGGAGCGGACGACAATGAGCAGTTCTTC

clone size: .
V gene: TRBV6-5
D gene: .
J gene: TRBJ1-5
CDR3 protein: CASSYSEGGNQPQHF
CDR3 DNA: TGTGCCAGCAGTTACTCGGAGGGTGGCAATCAGCCCCAGCATTTT

clone size: .
V gene: TRBV19
D gene: TRBD1
J gene: TRBJ2-7
CDR3 protein: CASNERGREQYF
CDR3 DNA: TGTGCCAGTAATGAAAGGGGGCGGGAGCAGTACTTC

clone size: .
V gene: TRBV7-2
D gene: .
J gene: TRBJ1-5
CDR3 protein: CASRLDRDQPQHF
CDR3 DNA: TGTGCCAGCAGGCTTGACCGGGATCAGCCCCAGCATTTT

clone size: .
V gene: TRBV4-3
D gene: .
J gene: TRBJ2-5
CDR3 protein: CASSQVSGKGETQYF
CDR3 DNA: TGCGCCAGCAGCCAAGTGTCAGGGAAGGGCGAGACCCAGTACTTC

clone size: .
V gene: TRBV5-1
D gene: .
J gene: TRBJ1-1
CDR3 protein: CASSSRTEAFF
CDR3 DNA: TGCGCCAGCTCCAGTCGTACTGAAGCTTTCTTT

clone size: .
V gene: TRBV10-3
D gene: .
J gene: TRBJ1-6
CDR3 protein: CAISEGPGGSYNSPLHF
CDR3 DNA: TGTGCCATCAGTGAGGGACCGGGGGGCTCCTATAATTCACCCCTCCACTTT

clone size: .
V gene: TRBV19
D gene: .
J gene: TRBJ2-1
CDR3 protein: CASTTQGSYNEQFF
CDR3 DNA: TGTGCCAGTACAACGCAGGGCTCCTACAATGAGCAGTTCTTC

clone size: .
V gene: TRBV6-6
D gene: TRBD1
J gene: TRBJ1-1
CDR3 protein: CASSRPNRGGTEAFF
CDR3 DNA: TGTGCCAGCAGCCGTCCTAACAGGGGCGGGACTGAAGCTTTCTTT

clone size: .
V gene: TRBV30
D gene: .
J gene: TRBJ2-6
CDR3 protein: CAWNPGSSGANVLTF
CDR3 DNA: TGTGCCTGGAATCCCGGGAGCTCTGGGGCCAACGTCCTGACTTTC

clone size: .
V gene: TRBV5-1
D gene: .
J gene: TRBJ1-4
CDR3 protein: CASSRRPLENEKLFF
CDR3 DNA: TGCGCCAGCAGCCGTCGGCCTTTGGAGAATGAAAAACTGTTTTTT

clone size: .
V gene: TRBV28
D gene: TRBD1
J gene: TRBJ1-1
CDR3 protein: CASSLEGGENTEAFF
CDR3 DNA: TGTGCCAGCAGTTTGGAAGGGGGCGAGAACACTGAAGCTTTCTTT

clone size: .
V gene: TRBV5-4
D gene: TRBD2
J gene: TRBJ2-7
CDR3 protein: CASSRSGGGLYEQYF
CDR3 DNA: TGTGCCAGCAGCCGAAGCGGGGGAGGACTCTACGAGCAGTACTTC